Below are 27 T cell receptor beta chains sequenced from a single sample in a study of spatial heterogeneity in lung cancer. Regarding the study as a whole: Tumor mutation count correlated with how many alpha and beta TCRs expanded intratumorally.

The antigens of these receptors remain unknown. Time point given: sample taken at primary tumor resection. TCRdb re-called the 5' RACE reads through MiXCR, storing one row per CDR3 protein. The profile shows 25,000 to 30,000 distinct CDR3 sequences, under 8.5% of them singletons. The sequences come from lung tumor tissue, collected at surgery. The receptors shown here come from a male donor with early-stage non-small cell lung cancer.

This clonotype has a count of ten or more. The chain recombines TRBV27 with TRBJ2-1, with 11 bases lining up with TRBD2. Germline V lookup: CDR1 MNHEY, CDR2 SMNVEV (reference sequence). V lost 3 bases and J lost 2; bases outside the gene matches: 3. This CDR3 is built from 16 residues. DNA of the CDR3: TGTGCCAGCAGTTTCCTAGCGGGGGGTACCTACAATGAGCAGTTCTTC. As protein: CASSFLAGGTYNEQFF.

This clonotype was picked up many times. The chain couples TRBV7-9 to TRBJ2-5; TRBD1 might be the D (5 bases). In germline, CDR1 is SEHNR, CDR2 FQNEAQ (reference sequence). Trimming cost V 2 bases and J 10 bases, with 14 bases left between them. The CDR3 length is 13 residues. CDR3 protein: CASSLTIQGHQYF. The CDR3 bases are TGTGCCAGCAGCTTAACGATTCAGGGCCACCAGTACTTC.

This clonotype was picked up a small number of times. This chain links TRBV2 with TRBJ2-5; a possible D gene is TRBD2 (5 bases). The germline gives CDR1 SNHLY, CDR2 FYNNEI. CDR3 length: 14 amino acids. Trimming stripped 5 bases from V and 3 bases from J, with 13 bases between. The CDR3 bases are TGTGCCAGCAGTCCACCGGGATTAGAAGAGACCCAGTACTTC. It encodes CASSPPGLEETQYF.

This clonotype appeared many times. The chain carries TRBV29-1 and TRBJ2-5, with D maybe TRBD1 (6 bases). Germline V gives CDR1 SQVTM, CDR2 ANQGSEA. The germline V and J ends were trimmed by 5 bases and 4 bases, with 8 bases remaining between them. The CDR3 covers 11 residues. CDR3 region: CSVSRGETQYF. In nucleotides, the CDR3 is TGCAGCGTTAGCAGGGGAGAGACCCAGTACTTC.

Many counts were recorded for this clonotype. This chain connects TRBV4-1 to TRBJ2-7; TRBD1 agrees at 10 bases. Trimming at V came to 0 bases and at J to 4 bases, leaving 6 bases not matched to a gene. The CDR3 extends over 16 amino acids. Germline values: CDR1 MGHRA, CDR2 YSYEKL. The CDR3 region is CASSQDDRDRGYEQYF. CDR3 bases: TGCGCCAGCAGCCAAGATGACCGGGACAGGGGATACGAGCAGTACTTC.

This clonotype was detected many times. The chain uses TRBV2 and TRBJ2-1, with 13 bases that match TRBD2. This CDR3 spans 16 amino acids. V lost 4 bases and J lost 14; bases outside the gene matches: 14. The germline gives CDR1 SNHLY, CDR2 FYNNEI. CDR3 protein: CASSAPPGLAGSRKFF. CDR3 nucleotides: TGTGCCAGCAGTGCCCCCCCGGGACTAGCGGGGTCCCGTAAGTTCTTC. The full variable domain, with the rest looked up from reference TRBV2 and TRBJ2-1, is EPEVTQTPSHQVTQMGQEVILRCVPISNHLYFYWYRQILGQKVEFLVSFYNNEISEKSEIFDDQFSVERPDGSNFTLKIRSTKLEDSAMYFCASSAPPGLAGSRKFFGPGTRLTVL.

By sample fraction, this clonotype is medium-sized. The rearrangement joins TRBV5-1 to TRBJ1-3; no firm D call. CDR1 is SGHRS, CDR2 YFSETQ, per germline. Trimming stripped 0 bases from V and 0 bases from J, with 10 bases between. The CDR3 is 16 amino acids. The CDR3 spells CASSLAGVYSGNTIYF. The DNA for the CDR3 is TGCGCCAGCAGCTTGGCTGGAGTCTACTCTGGAAACACCATATATTTT.

This clonotype was seen at least ten times. The chain is built from TRBV11-2 and TRBJ2-7; the D gene is possibly TRBD2 (6 bases). V was shortened by 3 bases and J by 2 bases, with 8 bases between the two germline ends. Germline CDR1 is SGHAT and CDR2 is FQNNGV. This CDR3 comprises 13 residues. The CDR3 protein is CASSLGLTYEQYF. The CDR3 nucleotides read TGTGCCAGCAGCTTGGGACTTACCTACGAGCAGTACTTC.

The table lists this clonotype with a few counts. V gene TRBV3-1 combines with J gene TRBJ2-3; 7 nucleotides line up with TRBD2. Germline V gives CDR1 LGHDT, CDR2 YNNKEL (reference sequence). Unmatched junction bases numbered 13, after V lost 4 bases and J lost 0 bases. This CDR3 has 18 amino acids. The CDR3 region is CASSRRPQRGLSTDTQYF. CDR3 DNA sequence: TGTGCCAGCAGCCGACGCCCTCAGCGGGGACTAAGCACAGATACGCAGTATTTT.

This clonotype was found many times. The CDR3 spells CATVGPSSWDEAFF. CDR3 nucleotide sequence: TGTGCCACCGTGGGCCCCTCGTCATGGGATGAAGCTTTCTTT. The V call is TRBV7-9, the J call TRBJ1-1; D uncertain. Germline V lookup: CDR1 SEHNR, CDR2 FQNEAQ (reference sequence). The CDR3 is 14 amino acids. Trimming shortened V by 10 bases and J by 7 bases, and 22 bases separated the two germline ends.

This clonotype was detected ten times or more. V gene TRBV20-1 combines with J gene TRBJ1-6, with D possibly being TRBD1 (5 bases). This CDR3 spans 16 amino acids. V shed 3 bases and J shed 0 bases, with 12 bases lying between them. Germline-derived CDR1 and CDR2 are DFQATT and SNEGSKA (reference sequence). The CDR3 is CSARRDPSSYNSPLHF. CDR3 DNA: TGCAGTGCTAGGCGGGACCCGAGCTCCTATAATTCACCCCTCCACTTT.

A few counts support this clonotype. This chain joins TRBV29-1 and TRBJ2-5, with D maybe TRBD1 (6 bases). The V gene's germline CDR1 is SQVTM and CDR2 ANQGSEA. Trimming pared 7 bases from V and 2 bases from J, leaving 17 bases between. This CDR3 spans 14 amino acids. CDR3 region: CSGALGTPQETQYF. As DNA, the CDR3 is TGCAGCGGGGCCCTCGGGACACCACAAGAGACCCAGTACTTC.

This clonotype was found many times. The chain links TRBV28 to TRBJ2-3; D remains ambiguous. This CDR3 region has 13 residues. In germline, CDR1 is MDHEN, CDR2 SYDVKM. Trimming left V 5 bases short and J 7 bases short, with 13 bases between. The CDR3 nucleotides are TGTGCCAGCAGTACCCGGGCGCCGAATACGCAGTATTTT. It yields the protein CASSTRAPNTQYF.

The V and J genes are TRBV19 and TRBJ1-5; D uncertain. Per germline, CDR1 LNHDA and CDR2 SQIVND (reference sequence). V dropped 6 bases and J dropped 3 bases, with 6 bases sitting between them. The CDR3 is made up of 12 amino acids. The CDR3 here is CASRRPNQPQHF. In nucleotides, the CDR3 is TGTGCCAGTAGACGTCCCAATCAGCCCCAGCATTTT.

This clonotype was observed at least ten times. J is TRBJ2-1 and V is TRBV5-1; D might be TRBD1 or TRBD2, each matching 5 bases. Germline V gives CDR1 SGHRS, CDR2 YFSETQ. Trimming stripped 4 bases from V and 6 bases from J, with 17 bases between. The CDR3 consists of 15 residues. CDR3 residues: CASSKDNPGRNEQFF. The CDR3 region has the DNA TGCGCCAGCAGCAAGGACAATCCGGGGCGCAATGAGCAGTTCTTC.

This clonotype was seen a handful of times. The chain carries TRBV6-6 and TRBJ2-1; 9 bases align to TRBD2. CDR3 length: 15 residues. Germline V gene sequence: CDR1 MNHNY, CDR2 SVGAGI (reference sequence). J lost 5 bases, V lost 2 bases, and 4 bases had no gene match. As DNA, the CDR3 is TGTGCCAGCAGTTACGACTCTAGCGGGAACAATGAGCAGTTCTTC. Its translation is CASSYDSSGNNEQFF.

This clonotype was counted at least ten times. The genes are TRBV20-1 and TRBJ1-4; maybe TRBD1 (6 bases). In germline, CDR1 is DFQATT, CDR2 SNEGSKA (reference sequence). The CDR3 runs 12 residues. V dropped 6 bases and J dropped 10 bases, with 15 bases sitting between them. CDR3 nucleotide sequence: TGCAGTGCCCCTAGGGAGGACAGAAAACTGTTTTTT. This encodes CSAPREDRKLFF.

This clonotype showed up many times. The chain recombines TRBV7-2 with TRBJ2-3, with D maybe TRBD1 (6 bases). V was trimmed by 3 bases and J by 5 bases, leaving 9 bases between them. The CDR3 covers 13 residues. Germline V gene lookup returns CDR1 SGHTA and CDR2 FQGNSA. The chain's CDR3 is CASSFWGRDTQYF. Written as DNA, the CDR3 is TGTGCCAGCAGCTTTTGGGGGCGAGATACGCAGTATTTT.

This clonotype was recorded many times. V gene TRBV5-1 combines with J gene TRBJ2-2; 8 bases agree with TRBD1. V gave up 3 bases and J gave up 2 bases; unmatched junction bases: 9. This CDR3 comprises 17 residues. Germline CDR1 is SGHRS and CDR2 is YFSETQ. DNA for the CDR3: TGCGCCAGCAGCTGGGGTGGACAGGGAATCAACACCGGGGAGCTGTTTTTT. It is translated as CASSWGGQGINTGELFF.

This clonotype came up many times. The chain carries TRBV19 and TRBJ1-5, with 7 bases lining up with TRBD1. The CDR3 totals 16 residues. The V gene's germline CDR1 is LNHDA and CDR2 SQIVND (reference sequence). The V gene end was trimmed by 9 bases and the J gene end by 0 bases; junction bases not matched to a gene: 11. DNA of the CDR3: TGTGCCAGCACAACCCAGGGGGACTATAGCAATCAGCCCCAGCATTTT. Protein product: CASTTQGDYSNQPQHF.

Ten or more counts support this clonotype. J is TRBJ2-7 and V is TRBV28, with D tentatively TRBD1 (6 bases). Trimming cost V 5 bases and J 4 bases, with 15 bases left between them. The CDR3 spans 14 residues. Germline V lookup: CDR1 MDHEN, CDR2 SYDVKM. The CDR3 DNA reads TGTGCCAGCAGTCCATCCGGGACAAAATACGAGCAGTACTTC. Protein: CASSPSGTKYEQYF.

This clonotype was observed many times. Likely a read error: the CDR3 ends without its conserved phenylalanine or tryptophan. The limits of the CDR3 on the DNA are not certain, so only TCRdb's listed CDR3 is given. The genes are TRBV4-1 and TRBJ2-7; TRBD1 is taken as the D call from the table, unchecked against the DNA. Germline V gene data show CDR1 as MGHRA and CDR2 as YSYEKL. The CDR3 sequence runs 13 residues, both termini included. The CDR3 region is CASSQDGEGDEQY.

The table lists this clonotype with many counts. The CDR3: CASSRKDSRNTGELFF. In DNA form, the CDR3 reads TGTGCCAGCAGCAGAAAGGACAGCCGGAACACCGGGGAGCTGTTTTTT. The genes are TRBV5-4 and TRBJ2-2, with TRBD1 as a possible D gene (6 bases). CDR1 and CDR2 (germline): SGHNT, YYREEE (reference sequence). The length of the CDR3 is 16 residues. V lost 4 bases and J 1 base, leaving 14 bases between the germline ends.

The chain is built from TRBV2 and TRBJ1-5, with D possibly being TRBD1 (5 bases). This CDR3 has 17 residues. Per germline, CDR1 SNHLY and CDR2 FYNNEI. Between the trimmed V and J ends, which lost 5 bases and 0 bases, there was a span of 17 bases. The CDR3 DNA is TGTGCCAGCAGTTCTTTCGACAGTACCGATAGCAATCAGCCCCAGCATTTT. Translation gives CASSSFDSTDSNQPQHF.

This clonotype was seen ten or more times. The genes are TRBV3-1 and TRBJ2-4; 7 positions agree with TRBD2. Germline V gene data show CDR1 as LGHDT and CDR2 as YNNKEL (reference sequence). The CDR3 length is 18 residues. The ends lost 1 base at V and 0 bases at J; junction bases unmatched: 9. CDR3: CASSQVLGRVTAKNIQYF. The CDR3 DNA follows: TGTGCCAGCAGCCAAGTATTGGGGAGGGTGACAGCCAAAAACATTCAGTACTTC.

The chain recombines TRBV5-6 with TRBJ1-4, with TRBD1 as a possible D gene (5 bases). The CDR3 sequence is 17 residues long. V lost 0 bases to trimming and J lost 5 bases, with 17 bases between them. The V gene's germline CDR1 is SGHDT and CDR2 YYEEEE. CDR3 coding DNA: TGTGCCAGCAGCTTGGGGCCTCCGACAGCTGGAAATGAAAAACTGTTTTTT. Protein sequence: CASSLGPPTAGNEKLFF.

This clonotype was detected ten times or more. The V and J genes are TRBV10-3 and TRBJ2-7, with TRBD1 matching 8 bases. CDR3 length: 14 amino acids. The J segment lost 3 bases and the V segment lost 4 bases, leaving 5 bases of the junction unmatched. CDR1 ENHRY and CDR2 SYGVKD come from the germline V gene. CDR3 sequence reads: CAISGSGTGYEQYF. The CDR3 DNA is TGTGCCATCAGTGGCTCCGGGACAGGCTACGAGCAGTACTTC.